This T cell receptor beta chain was obtained from a study of T cells in Graves' hyperthyroidism and ophthalmopathy. V lost 5 bases to trimming and J lost 4 bases, with 12 bases between them. Germline values: CDR1 LNHDA, CDR2 SQIVND (reference sequence). The CDR3 spans 13 residues. This clonotype was counted between two and nine times. Its antigen is not known. The hyperthyroidism was newly diagnosed and had lasted under 2 months; the patients were aged 18 to 65. PBMCs came from roughly 10 ml fresh peripheral blood. Overall study results and limits: A median 6.5 months before onset, the model predicted ophthalmopathy.

The TCR beta CDR3 regions underwent amplification using RNA transcripts as the source. Researchers ran a first-round RT-PCR on the TCR CDR3 using the HTBI primer set. TCRdb re-called the multiplex PCR reads through MiXCR, storing one row per CDR3 protein. The sample includes approximately 630,000 distinct CDR3 sequences, roughly 17% of them seen just once. What was sequenced was blood. V and J are TRBV19 and TRBJ2-7, with D maybe TRBD2 (5 bases). The receptor was derived from a woman aged 30 to 39 with Graves' hyperthyroidism. The CDR3 region is CASSSGFQYEQYF. In DNA, the CDR3 is TGTGCCAGTAGTTCGGGATTCCAGTACGAGCAGTACTTC.